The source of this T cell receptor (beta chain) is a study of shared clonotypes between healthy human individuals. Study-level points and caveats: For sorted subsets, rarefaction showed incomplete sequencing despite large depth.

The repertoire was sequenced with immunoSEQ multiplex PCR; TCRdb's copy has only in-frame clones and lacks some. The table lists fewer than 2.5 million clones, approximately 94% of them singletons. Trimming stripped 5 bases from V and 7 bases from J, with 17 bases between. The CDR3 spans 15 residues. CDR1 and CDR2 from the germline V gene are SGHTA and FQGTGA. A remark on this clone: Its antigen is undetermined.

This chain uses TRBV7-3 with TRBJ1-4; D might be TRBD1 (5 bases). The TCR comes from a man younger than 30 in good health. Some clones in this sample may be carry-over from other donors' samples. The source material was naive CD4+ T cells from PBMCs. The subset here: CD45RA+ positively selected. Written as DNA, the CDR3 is TGTGCCAGCAGCCGAGGAGGGGCCGGGGGTGAAAAACTGTTTTTT. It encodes CASSRGGAGGEKLFF.